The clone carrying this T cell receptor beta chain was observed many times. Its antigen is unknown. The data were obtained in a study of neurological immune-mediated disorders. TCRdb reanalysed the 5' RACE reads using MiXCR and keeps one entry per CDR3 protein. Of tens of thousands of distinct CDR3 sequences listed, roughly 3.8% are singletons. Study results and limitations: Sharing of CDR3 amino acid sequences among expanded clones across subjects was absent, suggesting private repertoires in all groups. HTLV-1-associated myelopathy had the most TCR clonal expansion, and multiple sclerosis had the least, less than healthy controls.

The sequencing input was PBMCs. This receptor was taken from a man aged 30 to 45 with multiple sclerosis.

Here the CDR3 DNA reads TGTGCCAGCAGCTCATCCGGGACAGGGGCCGGGGAGCTGTTTTTT. This encodes CASSSSGTGAGELFF. The V gene is TRBV5-6, the J gene TRBJ2-2; 10 nucleotides match TRBD1. V shed 3 bases and J 6 bases; nucleotides not matched to a gene: 5. Germline CDR1 and CDR2: SGHDT and YYEEEE. This CDR3 has 15 amino acids.